This T cell receptor (beta chain) was profiled in a study of T-cell reconstitution after alpha-beta-depleted transplantation in children. Study observations and caveats: The origin of alpha-beta T cells about two months after transplant was reportedly several hundred expanded graft clones. Newly produced T cells mostly accounted for T-cell counts and diversity one year post-transplant. TCRbeta diversity was high at day 60 in some patients (a result of surviving recipient T cells and thymic progenitors).

CDR3 length: 16 amino acids. Germline V CDR1 and CDR2: KGHSH, LQKENI. V trimming: 3 bases; J trimming: 3 bases; junction bases outside the gene matches: 9. Details on this clonotype: The antigen is not known.

A TCRbeta library incorporating unique molecular identifiers was prepared. Using its own MiXCR run on the PCR reads, TCRdb lists one record per CDR3 protein. The sample comprises around 700,000 distinct CDR3 sequences, roughly 13% of which are singletons, and 0.65% to 0.9% rests with the top ten. The sample here was PBMCs, taken before TCRalphabeta/CD19-depleted stem cell transplant. This sequence joins TRBV18 and TRBJ2-5; 8 bases map to TRBD2. The clonotype comes from a girl aged 2-10 years with congenital amegakaryocytic thrombocytopenia, due to receive a stem cell transplant. DNA of the CDR3: TGTGCCAGCTCACCTCCAGGCGGGAGGCCCGAAGAGACCCAGTACTTC. This codes for CASSPPGGRPEETQYF.